The 9 T cell receptor beta chains below come from one sample, sequenced in a study of T cells in Graves' hyperthyroidism and ophthalmopathy. The CDR3 regions of TCR beta were amplified from RNA transcripts. RT-PCR in the first round (using the HTBI primer set) targeted the TCR CDR3. TCRdb processed the multiplex PCR reads anew with MiXCR; each CDR3 protein has one entry. The table shows hundreds of thousands of distinct CDR3 sequences, with 13% to 15% occurring only once. Sequencing was done on a sample of blood. The receptors were sampled from a woman between 18 and 29 years old with Graves' hyperthyroidism.

This chain uses TRBV7-2 with TRBJ1-3; D is ambiguous. Trimming shortened V by 5 bases and J by 0 bases, and 11 bases separated the two germline ends. CDR3 size: 15 residues. CDR1 is SGHTA, CDR2 FQGNSA, per germline. CDR3 coding DNA: TGTGCCAGCAGCCCTGGACTGAGCTCTGGAAACACCATATATTTT. Protein: CASSPGLSSGNTIYF.

CDR3 in DNA: TGTGCCAGCAGTTTCGGCAGGGGGATCTCCTACGAGCAGTACTTC. Protein product: CASSFGRGISYEQYF. The chain combines TRBV6-5 with TRBJ2-7; the match to TRBD1 covers 7 bases. This CDR3 is 15 amino acids long. Per the germline V gene, CDR1 is MNHEY and CDR2 is SVGAGI. The V segment lost 4 bases and the J segment 0 bases; nucleotides outside the gene matches: 6.

This clonotype was counted a few times. This may be a read error, as it is one base from a much larger clone. The chain couples TRBV6-2 or TRBV6-3 to TRBJ2-7; D remains ambiguous. The CDR3 runs to 11 residues. Germline CDR1 MNHEY, CDR2 SVGEGT. The CDR3 protein is CASRDGYGQYF. CDR3 in DNA: TGTGCCAGCAGAGACGGGTACGGGCAGTACTTC.

This clonotype was seen at least ten times. The chain couples TRBV6-5 to TRBJ2-2; TRBD1 agrees at 9 bases. Germline values: CDR1 MNHEY, CDR2 SVGAGI. V lost 7 bases and J lost 0; bases outside the gene matches: 3. CDR3 length: 15 residues. The CDR3 DNA sequence: TGTGCCAGCAAAGGGGACAGGGCGAACACCGGGGAGCTGTTTTTT. Protein product: CASKGDRANTGELFF.

This clonotype was seen a few times. Written as DNA, the CDR3 is TGTGCCAGCTCACCAGACGCTATCTCCGGGGAGCTGTTTTTT. Translation gives CASSPDAISGELFF. The chain uses TRBV18 and TRBJ2-2; D ambiguous. Between the trimmed V and J ends, which lost 2 bases and 6 bases, there was a span of 10 bases. CDR1 is KGHSH and CDR2 is LQKENI in the germline V gene. The length of the CDR3 is 14 residues.

The J gene is TRBJ2-7, the V gene TRBV13; 10 positions match TRBD2. The germline gives CDR1 PRHDT, CDR2 FYEKMQ (reference sequence). The CDR3 spans 18 residues. Unmatched junction bases numbered 16, after V lost 5 bases and J lost 3 bases. Written as DNA, the CDR3 is TGTGCCAGCAGCCGGGGTCCCCTAGCGGGAGAACCCCTCTACGAGCAGTACTTC. Its protein product is CASSRGPLAGEPLYEQYF.

This clonotype was counted a single time. The chain carries TRBV7-9 and TRBJ2-1; 7 nucleotides align to TRBD2. V shed 2 bases, J shed 4 bases, and the junction held 11 bases outside the gene matches. The germline gives CDR1 SEHNR, CDR2 FQNEAQ (reference sequence). The CDR3 has 17 amino acids. The CDR3 DNA follows: TGTGCCAGCAGCTTATATGGCGCTAGCGGAACTTACAATGAGCAGTTCTTC. Residues: CASSLYGASGTYNEQFF.

The sample holds one count of this clonotype. A much larger clone differs by one base, so this may be a read error. The chain is built from TRBV18 and TRBJ2-2; 7 bases are shared with TRBD2. Germline V lookup: CDR1 KGHSH, CDR2 LQKENI. The CDR3 is 16 residues long. The CDR3 coding sequence is TGTGCCAGCCCACCAAAGGCGGGAGTAAACACCGGGGAGCTGTTTTTT. Amino acid sequence: CASPPKAGVNTGELFF.

The sample holds a few counts of this clonotype. The rearrangement joins TRBV30 to TRBJ2-5; TRBD2 aligns across 8 bases. The CDR3 length is 15 residues. V shed 0 bases, J shed 5 bases, and the junction held 8 bases outside the gene matches. The V gene's germline CDR1 is GTSNPN and CDR2 SVGIG (reference sequence). CDR3 protein: CAWSVGGALEETQYF. The DNA for the CDR3 is TGTGCCTGGAGTGTCGGGGGGGCGTTAGAGGAGACCCAGTACTTC.